This T cell receptor beta chain came from a study of T-cell memory formation after mild COVID-19. Trimming cost V 4 bases and J 0 bases, with 16 bases left between them. Germline loops: CDR1 SGHKS, CDR2 YYEKEE (reference sequence). This CDR3 comprises 16 residues. Findings and limits, study-wide: Mainly in CM and EM were contracting CD4+ clones; CD8+ were in EMRA.

TCRalpha and TCRbeta libraries used 5'RACE with constant-segment primers and UMIs. Each CDR3 protein gets one entry after TCRdb re-called the 5' RACE reads with MiXCR. The data hold 450,000 to 650,000 distinct CDR3 sequences, with roughly 20% observed a single time. This clonotype showed up just a few times. The target antigen is unknown. J is TRBJ1-1 and V is TRBV5-5; D may be TRBD1 (6 bases). The sample consisted of PBMCs or a T cell subset sorted from them (not recorded which). The sequence derives from an adult woman who had mild COVID-19 (a few samples of this study predate the infection). Cell type and time point are not known. The DNA for the CDR3 is TGTGCCAGCAGCCACGGTCAGGGGCGCATGAACACTGAAGCTTTCTTT. Residues: CASSHGQGRMNTEAFF.